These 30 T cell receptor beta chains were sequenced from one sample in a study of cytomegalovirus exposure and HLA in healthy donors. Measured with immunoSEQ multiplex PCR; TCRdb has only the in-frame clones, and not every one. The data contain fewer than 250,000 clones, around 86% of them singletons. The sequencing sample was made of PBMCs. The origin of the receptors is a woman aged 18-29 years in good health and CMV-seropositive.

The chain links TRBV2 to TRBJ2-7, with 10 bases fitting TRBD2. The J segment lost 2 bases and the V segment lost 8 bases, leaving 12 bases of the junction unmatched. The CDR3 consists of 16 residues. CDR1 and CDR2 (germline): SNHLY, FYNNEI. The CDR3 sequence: CASRWLAGEGAYEQYF. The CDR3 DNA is TGTGCCAGCCGGTGGCTAGCGGGAGAGGGGGCCTACGAGCAGTACTTC. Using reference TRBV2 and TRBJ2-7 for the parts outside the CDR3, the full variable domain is EPEVTQTPSHQVTQMGQEVILRCVPISNHLYFYWYRQILGQKVEFLVSFYNNEISEKSEIFDDQFSVERPDGSNFTLKIRSTKLEDSAMYFCASRWLAGEGAYEQYFGPGTRLTVT.

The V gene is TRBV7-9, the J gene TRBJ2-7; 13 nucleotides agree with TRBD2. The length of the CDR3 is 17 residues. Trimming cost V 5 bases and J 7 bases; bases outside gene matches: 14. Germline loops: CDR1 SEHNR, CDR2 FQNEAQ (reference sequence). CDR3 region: CASSPQLGLAGASEQYF. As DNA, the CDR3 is TGTGCCAGCAGCCCACAACTAGGACTAGCGGGAGCGTCGGAGCAGTACTTC.

The CDR3 nucleotides are TGTGCCTGGGCCGGGGGAAGGGGCCACTATGGCTACACCTTC. Translated, it gives CAWAGGRGHYGYTF. This chain joins TRBV30 and TRBJ1-2; D may be TRBD1 (5 bases). V lost 5 bases and J 3 bases, leaving 16 bases between the germline ends. The CDR3 consists of 14 residues. Germline V gene lookup returns CDR1 GTSNPN and CDR2 SVGIG (reference sequence). The entire variable domain, with the rest obtained from reference TRBV30 and TRBJ1-2, is as follows: SQTIHQWPATLVQPVGSPLSLECTVEGTSNPNLYWYRQAAGRGLQLLFYSVGIGQISSEVPQNLSASRPQDRQFILSSKKLLLSDSGFYLCAWAGGRGHYGYTFGSGTRLTVV.

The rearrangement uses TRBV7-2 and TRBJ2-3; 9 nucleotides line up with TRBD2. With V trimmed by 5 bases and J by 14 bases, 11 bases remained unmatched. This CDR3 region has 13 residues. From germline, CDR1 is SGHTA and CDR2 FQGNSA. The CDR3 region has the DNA TGTGCCAGCAGCGTTAGCGGGAGCCCCCTCGGGTATTTT. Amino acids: CASSVSGSPLGYF.

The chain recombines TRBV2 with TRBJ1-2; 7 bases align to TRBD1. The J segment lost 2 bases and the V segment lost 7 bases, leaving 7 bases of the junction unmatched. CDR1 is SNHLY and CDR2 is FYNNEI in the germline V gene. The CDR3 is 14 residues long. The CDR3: CASNNRGQNYGYTF. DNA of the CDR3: TGTGCCAGCAATAACCGGGGACAGAACTATGGCTACACCTTC.

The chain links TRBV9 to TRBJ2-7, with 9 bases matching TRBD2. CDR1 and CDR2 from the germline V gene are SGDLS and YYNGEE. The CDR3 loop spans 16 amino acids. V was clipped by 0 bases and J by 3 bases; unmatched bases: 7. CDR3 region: CASSVGGLAGLYEQYF. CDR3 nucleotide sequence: TGTGCCAGCAGCGTAGGGGGACTAGCAGGTCTCTACGAGCAGTACTTC.

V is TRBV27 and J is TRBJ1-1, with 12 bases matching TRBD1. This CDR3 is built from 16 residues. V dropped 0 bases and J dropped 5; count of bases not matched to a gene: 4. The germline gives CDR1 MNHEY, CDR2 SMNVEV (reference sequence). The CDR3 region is CASSLSGGQGATEAFF. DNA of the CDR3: TGTGCCAGCAGTTTATCGGGGGGACAGGGGGCGACTGAAGCTTTCTTT.

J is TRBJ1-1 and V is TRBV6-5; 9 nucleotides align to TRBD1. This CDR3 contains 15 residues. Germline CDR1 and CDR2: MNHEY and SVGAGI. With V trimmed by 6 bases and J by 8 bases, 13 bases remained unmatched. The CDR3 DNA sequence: TGTGCCAGCAGAGAGGCCGGGACAGGGAAAGTAGAAGCTTTCTTT. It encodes CASREAGTGKVEAFF.

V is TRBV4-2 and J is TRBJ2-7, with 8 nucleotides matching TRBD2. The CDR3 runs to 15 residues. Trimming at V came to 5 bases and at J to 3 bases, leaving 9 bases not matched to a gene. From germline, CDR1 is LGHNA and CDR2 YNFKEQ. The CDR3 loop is CASSVGGGLDYEQYF. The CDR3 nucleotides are TGTGCCAGCAGCGTAGGGGGGGGACTAGACTACGAGCAGTACTTC.

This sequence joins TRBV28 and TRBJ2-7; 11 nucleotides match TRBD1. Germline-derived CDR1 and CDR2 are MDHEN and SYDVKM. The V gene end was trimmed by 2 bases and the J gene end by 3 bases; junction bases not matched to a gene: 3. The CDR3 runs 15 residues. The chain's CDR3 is CASSLGGQGVYEQYF. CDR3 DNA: TGTGCCAGCAGTTTAGGGGGACAGGGGGTCTACGAGCAGTACTTC.

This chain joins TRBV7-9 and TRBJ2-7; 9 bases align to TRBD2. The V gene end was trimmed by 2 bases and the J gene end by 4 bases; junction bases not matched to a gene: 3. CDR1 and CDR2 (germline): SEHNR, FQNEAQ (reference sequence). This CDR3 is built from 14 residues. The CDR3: CASSLLSGSYEQYF. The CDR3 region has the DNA TGTGCCAGCAGCTTACTTAGCGGGAGTTACGAGCAGTACTTC. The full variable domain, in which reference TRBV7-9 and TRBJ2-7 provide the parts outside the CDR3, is DTGVSQNPRHKITKRGQNVTFRCDPISEHNRLYWYRQTLGQGPEFLTYFQNEAQLEKSRLLSDRFSAERPKGSFSTLEIQRTEQGDSAMYLCASSLLSGSYEQYFGPGTRLTVT.

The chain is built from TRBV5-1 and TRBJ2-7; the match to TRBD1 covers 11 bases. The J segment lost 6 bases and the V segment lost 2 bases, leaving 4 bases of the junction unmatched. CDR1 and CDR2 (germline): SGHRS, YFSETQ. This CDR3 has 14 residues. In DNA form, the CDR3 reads TGCGCCAGCAGCTTCAGGACAGGGGGCTTCGAGCAGTACTTC. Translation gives CASSFRTGGFEQYF.

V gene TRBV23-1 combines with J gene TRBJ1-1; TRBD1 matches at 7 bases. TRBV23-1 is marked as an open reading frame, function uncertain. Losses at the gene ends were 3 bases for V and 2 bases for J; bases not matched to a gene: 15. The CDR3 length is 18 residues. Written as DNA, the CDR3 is TGCGCCAGCAGTCAGCATGGGACAGCCGATACCATAAACACTGAAGCTTTCTTT. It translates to CASSQHGTADTINTEAFF.

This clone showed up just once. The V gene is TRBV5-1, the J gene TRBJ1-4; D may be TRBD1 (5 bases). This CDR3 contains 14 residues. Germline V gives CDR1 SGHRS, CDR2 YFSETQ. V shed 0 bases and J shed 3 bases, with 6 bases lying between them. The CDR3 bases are TGCGCCAGCAGCTTGGAGGGGTCTAATGAAAAACTGTTTTTT. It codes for CASSLEGSNEKLFF.

The CDR3 region is CSVAKGRHTEAFF. The CDR3 coding sequence is TGCAGCGTTGCGAAGGGGCGGCACACTGAAGCTTTCTTT. This chain uses TRBV29-1 with TRBJ1-1, with D perhaps TRBD1 (5 bases). The CDR3 is made up of 13 amino acids. With 4 bases removed from V and 3 bases from J, the gap between germline ends came to 12 bases. Germline CDR1 is SQVTM and CDR2 is ANQGSEA. Together with reference TRBV29-1 and TRBJ1-1, the CDR3 gives the full variable domain: SAVISQKPSRDICQRGTSLTIQCQVDSQVTMMFWYRQQPGQSLTLIATANQGSEATYESGFVIDKFPISRPNLTFSTLTVSNMSPEDSSIYLCSVAKGRHTEAFFGQGTRLTVV.

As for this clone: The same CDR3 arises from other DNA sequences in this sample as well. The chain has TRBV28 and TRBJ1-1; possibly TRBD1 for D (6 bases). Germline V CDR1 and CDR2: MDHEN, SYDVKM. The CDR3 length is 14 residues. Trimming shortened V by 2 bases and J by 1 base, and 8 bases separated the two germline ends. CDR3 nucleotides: TGTGCCAGCAGTTTAAGGGGGTCGAACACTGAAGCTTTCTTT. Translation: CASSLRGSNTEAFF.

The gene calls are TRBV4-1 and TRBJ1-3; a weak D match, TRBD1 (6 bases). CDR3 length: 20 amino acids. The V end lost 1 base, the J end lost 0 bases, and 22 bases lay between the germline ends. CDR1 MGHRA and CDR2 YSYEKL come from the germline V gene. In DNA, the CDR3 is TGCGCCAGCAGCCAAGCCCGGAGATCGGCCAGGGGATACTCTGGAAACACCATATATTTT. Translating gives CASSQARRSARGYSGNTIYF.

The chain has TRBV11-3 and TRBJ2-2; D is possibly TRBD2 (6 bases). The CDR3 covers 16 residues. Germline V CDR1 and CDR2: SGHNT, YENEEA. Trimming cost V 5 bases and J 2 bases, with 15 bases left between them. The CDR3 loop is CASSPLGGENTGELFF. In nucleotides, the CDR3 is TGTGCCAGCAGCCCTCTTGGCGGGGAAAACACCGGGGAGCTGTTTTTT.

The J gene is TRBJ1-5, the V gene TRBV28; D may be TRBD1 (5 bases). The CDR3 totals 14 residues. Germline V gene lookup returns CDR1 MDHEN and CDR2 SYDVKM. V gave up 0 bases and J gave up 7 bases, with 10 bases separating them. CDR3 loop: CASSLWGGGQPQHF. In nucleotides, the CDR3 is TGTGCCAGCAGTTTATGGGGGGGAGGCCAGCCCCAGCATTTT.

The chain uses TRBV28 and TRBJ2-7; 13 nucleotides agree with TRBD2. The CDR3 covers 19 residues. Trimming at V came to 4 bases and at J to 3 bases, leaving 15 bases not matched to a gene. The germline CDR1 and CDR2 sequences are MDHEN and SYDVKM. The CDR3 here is CASSSYRSPGLAGFYEQYF. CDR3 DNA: TGTGCCAGCAGTTCTTATCGAAGTCCGGGACTAGCGGGATTCTACGAGCAGTACTTC.

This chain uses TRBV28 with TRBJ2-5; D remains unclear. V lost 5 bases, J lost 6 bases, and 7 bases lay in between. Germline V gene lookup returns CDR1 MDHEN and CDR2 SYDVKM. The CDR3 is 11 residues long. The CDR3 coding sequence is TGTGCCAGCAGTGGCGGAAAGACCCAGTACTTC. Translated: CASSGGKTQYF. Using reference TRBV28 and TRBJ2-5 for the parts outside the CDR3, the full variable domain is DVKVTQSSRYLVKRTGEKVFLECVQDMDHENMFWYRQDPGLGLRLIYFSYDVKMKEKGDIPEGYSVSREKKERFSLILESASTNQTSMYLCASSGGKTQYFGPGTRLLVL.

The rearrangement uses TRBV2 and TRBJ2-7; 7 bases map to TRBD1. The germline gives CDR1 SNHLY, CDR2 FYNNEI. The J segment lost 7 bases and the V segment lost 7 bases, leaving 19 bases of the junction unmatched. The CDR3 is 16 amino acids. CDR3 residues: CASTSDRVALQEEQYF. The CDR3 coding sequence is TGTGCCAGCACTTCCGACAGGGTTGCCTTACAGGAAGAGCAGTACTTC.

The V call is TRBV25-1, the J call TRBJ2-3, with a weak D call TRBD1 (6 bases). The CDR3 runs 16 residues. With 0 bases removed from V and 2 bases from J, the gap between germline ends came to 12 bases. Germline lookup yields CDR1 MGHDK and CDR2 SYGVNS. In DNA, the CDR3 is TGTGCCAGCAGTGAATATGTGTCAGGGGTCACAGATACGCAGTATTTT. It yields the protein CASSEYVSGVTDTQYF.

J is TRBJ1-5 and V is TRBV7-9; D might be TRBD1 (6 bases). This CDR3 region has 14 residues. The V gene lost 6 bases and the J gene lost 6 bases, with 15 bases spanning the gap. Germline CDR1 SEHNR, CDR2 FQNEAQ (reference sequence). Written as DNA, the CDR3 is TGTGCCAGCAGTCGGACAGACGACGCTCAGCCCCAGCATTTT. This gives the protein CASSRTDDAQPQHF. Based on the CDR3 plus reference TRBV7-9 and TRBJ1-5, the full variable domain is DTGVSQNPRHKITKRGQNVTFRCDPISEHNRLYWYRQTLGQGPEFLTYFQNEAQLEKSRLLSDRFSAERPKGSFSTLEIQRTEQGDSAMYLCASSRTDDAQPQHFGDGTRLSIL.

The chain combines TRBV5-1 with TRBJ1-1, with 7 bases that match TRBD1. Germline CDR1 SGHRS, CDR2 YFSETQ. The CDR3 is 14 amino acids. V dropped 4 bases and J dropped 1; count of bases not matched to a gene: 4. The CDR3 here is CASSRRQGNTEAFF. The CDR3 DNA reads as TGCGCCAGCAGCAGAAGACAGGGGAACACTGAAGCTTTCTTT.

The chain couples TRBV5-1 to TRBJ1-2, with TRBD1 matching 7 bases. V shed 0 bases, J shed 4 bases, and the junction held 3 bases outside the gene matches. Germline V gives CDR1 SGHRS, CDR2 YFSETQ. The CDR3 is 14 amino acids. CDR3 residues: CASSLGRGIYGYTF. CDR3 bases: TGCGCCAGCAGCTTGGGCAGGGGGATCTATGGCTACACCTTC.

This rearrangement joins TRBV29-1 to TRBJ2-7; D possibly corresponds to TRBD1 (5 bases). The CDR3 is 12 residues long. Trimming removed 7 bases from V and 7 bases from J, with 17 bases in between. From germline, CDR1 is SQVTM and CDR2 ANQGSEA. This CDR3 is CSARTWTGEQYF. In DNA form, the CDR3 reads TGCAGCGCAAGGACATGGACCGGAGAGCAGTACTTC.

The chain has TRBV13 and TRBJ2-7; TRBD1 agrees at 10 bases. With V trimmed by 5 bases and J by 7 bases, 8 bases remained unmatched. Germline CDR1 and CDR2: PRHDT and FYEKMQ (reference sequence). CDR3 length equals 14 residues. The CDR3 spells CASSRDRGYIEQYF. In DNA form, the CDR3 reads TGTGCCAGCAGCCGGGACAGGGGCTACATAGAGCAGTACTTC.

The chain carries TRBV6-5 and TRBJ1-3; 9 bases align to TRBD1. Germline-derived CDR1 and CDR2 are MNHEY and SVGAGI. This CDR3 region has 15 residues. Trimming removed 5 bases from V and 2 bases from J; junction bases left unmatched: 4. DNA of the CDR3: TGTGCCAGCAGTCGGCGGGACAGGGCTGGAAACACCATATATTTT. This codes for CASSRRDRAGNTIYF.

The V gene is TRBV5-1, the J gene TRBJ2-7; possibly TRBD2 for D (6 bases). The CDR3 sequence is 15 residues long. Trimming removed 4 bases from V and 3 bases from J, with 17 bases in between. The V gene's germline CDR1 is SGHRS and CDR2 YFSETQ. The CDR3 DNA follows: TGCGCCAGCAGCCCCAGTGGGGGGAATAGCTACGAGCAGTACTTC. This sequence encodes CASSPSGGNSYEQYF.